The table lists the clone carrying this TCR beta chain with a few counts. Its antigen is not known. The same CDR3 is also encoded by other DNA sequences in this sample. The data stem from a study of beta chain features in type 1 diabetes. Study results and caveats: Diminished insertions and augmented deletions at VDJ junctions characterized type 1 diabetes patients. cDNA-based sequencing might over-represent cells highly expressing TCR.

Every bit of the isolated RNA underwent reverse transcription, so sequencing read expressed TCRB transcripts. The method was immunoSEQ multiplex PCR; TCRdb's version includes in-frame clones alone and lacks a portion of them. Of almost 350,000 clones in the sample, under 8.5% are singletons; the top ten hold under 0.5%. Looked up from germline, CDR1 is ENHRY and CDR2 is SYGVKD. Trimming left V 10 bases short and J 2 bases short, with 9 bases between. The CDR3 sequence is 13 residues long. The chain employs TRBV10-3 and TRBJ2-6; no definite D call. Sample: central memory CD4+ T cells from blood. The clonotype originates from a woman aged 18-30 years in good health. The CDR3: CATASAGANVLTF. The CDR3 region has the DNA TGTGCCACCGCTTCCGCTGGGGCCAACGTCCTGACTTTC.